This T cell receptor beta chain was retrieved from a study of cytomegalovirus exposure and HLA in healthy donors. At the level of the study: Among about 179 million T cells, an earlier analysis found 117 million unique TCR beta sequences.

Study-wide results and limits: HLA allele associations emerged for around 15,000 TCR beta sequences in a later analysis, at 0.05 false discovery rate. Within an earlier analysis, most TCR beta V segments proved productive either about 87% or about 30% of the time. In a later analysis, DRB1 alleles had the most associated TCRs; HLA-C alleles the fewest.

To note about this clone: Antigen unknown.

60 Vbeta and 13 Jbeta primers were used in PCR. Clones were read by immunoSEQ multiplex PCR, and TCRdb kept only the in-frame ones, dropping some. The table shows some 100,000 clones, with roughly 82% occurring only once. The J segment lost 0 bases and the V segment lost 4 bases, leaving 3 bases of the junction unmatched. Germline V CDR1 and CDR2: SGHRS, YFSETQ. This CDR3 has 16 residues. Sequenced material: PBMCs. This chain uses TRBV5-1 with TRBJ2-2; TRBD2 aligns across 10 bases. The source is a woman aged 18-29 years in good health and CMV-seronegative. Here the CDR3 reads CASSPGLAANTGELFF. CDR3 sequence (DNA): TGCGCCAGCAGCCCCGGACTAGCGGCGAACACCGGGGAGCTGTTTTTT.